This T cell receptor beta chain was identified in a study of CD8+ T cells in alopecia areata. Study-wide results and limits: Higher clonality was seen in lesional scalp than in normal scalp, especially in alopecia totalis/universalis.

The germline V gene has CDR1 SGHTA and CDR2 FQGNSA. V shed 5 bases and J shed 8 bases, with 18 bases lying between them. The CDR3 covers 14 residues. This clone was detected a few times. What it recognizes is unknown. Lesional scalp punch biopsies and peripheral blood came from alopecia areata patients. Following RNA extraction, reverse transcription yielded cDNA that acted as the sequencing template. Measured with immunoSEQ multiplex PCR; TCRdb has only the in-frame clones, and not every one. The repertoire holds 200,000 or so clones, with 50% to 65% as singletons. The chain uses TRBV7-2 and TRBJ1-1, with D perhaps matching TRBD1 (6 bases). Source: CD4+ T cells sorted from blood, taken at week 0. The sequence was collected from a human donor with alopecia areata. CDR3 sequence reads: CASSPTLGTLEAFF. In DNA form, the CDR3 reads TGTGCCAGCAGCCCTACATTGGGGACATTAGAAGCTTTCTTT. The whole variable domain, filled in from reference TRBV7-2 and TRBJ1-1, reads GAGVSQSPSNKVTEKGKDVELRCDPISGHTALYWYRQSLGQGLEFLIYFQGNSAPDKSGLPSDRFSAERTGGSVSTLTIQRTQQEDSAVYLCASSPTLGTLEAFFGQGTRLTVV.